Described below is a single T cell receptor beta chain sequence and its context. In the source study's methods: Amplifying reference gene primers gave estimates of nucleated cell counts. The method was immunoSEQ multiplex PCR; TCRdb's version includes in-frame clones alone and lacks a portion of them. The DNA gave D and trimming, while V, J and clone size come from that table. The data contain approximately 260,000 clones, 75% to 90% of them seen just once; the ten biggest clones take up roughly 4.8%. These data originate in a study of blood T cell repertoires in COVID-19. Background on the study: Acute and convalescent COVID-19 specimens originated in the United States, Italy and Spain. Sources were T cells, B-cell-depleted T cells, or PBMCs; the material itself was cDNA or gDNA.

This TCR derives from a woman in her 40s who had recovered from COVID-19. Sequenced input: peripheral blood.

CDR3 sequence (DNA): TGTGCCAGCAGCCCGCTAGAATCATTGAACACTGAAGCTTTCTTT. It yields the protein CASSPLESLNTEAFF. J is TRBJ1-1 and V is TRBV6-5; D gene ambiguous. The ends were cut back, 6 bases at V and 0 bases at J, with 14 bases in the middle. CDR1 is MNHEY, CDR2 SVGAGI, per germline. This CDR3 is built from 15 residues.